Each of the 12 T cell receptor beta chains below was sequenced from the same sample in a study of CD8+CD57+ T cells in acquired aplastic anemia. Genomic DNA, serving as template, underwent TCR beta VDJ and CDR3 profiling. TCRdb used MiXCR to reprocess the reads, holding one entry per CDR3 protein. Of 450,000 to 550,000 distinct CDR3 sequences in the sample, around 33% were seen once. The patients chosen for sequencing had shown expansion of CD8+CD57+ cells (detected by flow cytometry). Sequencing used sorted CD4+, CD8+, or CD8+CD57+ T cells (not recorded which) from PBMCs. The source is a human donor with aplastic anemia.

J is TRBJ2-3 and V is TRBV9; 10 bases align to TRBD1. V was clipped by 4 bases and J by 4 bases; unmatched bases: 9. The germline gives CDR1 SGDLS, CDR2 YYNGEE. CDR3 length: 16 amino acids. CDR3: CASSPGTGQGPDTQYF. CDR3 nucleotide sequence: TGTGCCAGCAGCCCAGGGACGGGACAGGGGCCAGATACGCAGTATTTT.

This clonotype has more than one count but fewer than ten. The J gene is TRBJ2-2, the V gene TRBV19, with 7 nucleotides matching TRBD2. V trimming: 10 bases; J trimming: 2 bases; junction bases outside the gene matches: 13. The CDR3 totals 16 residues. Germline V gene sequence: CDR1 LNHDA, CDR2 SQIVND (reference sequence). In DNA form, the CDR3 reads TGTGCCACCCCAAGGTTCGCGGGGGAAAACACCGGGGAGCTGTTTTTT. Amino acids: CATPRFAGENTGELFF.

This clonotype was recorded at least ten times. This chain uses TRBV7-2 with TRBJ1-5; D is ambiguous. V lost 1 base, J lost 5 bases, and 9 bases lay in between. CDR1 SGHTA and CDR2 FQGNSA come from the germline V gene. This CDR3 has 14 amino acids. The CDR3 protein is CASSLDYGYQPQHF. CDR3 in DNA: TGTGCCAGCAGCTTAGACTACGGGTATCAGCCCCAGCATTTT.

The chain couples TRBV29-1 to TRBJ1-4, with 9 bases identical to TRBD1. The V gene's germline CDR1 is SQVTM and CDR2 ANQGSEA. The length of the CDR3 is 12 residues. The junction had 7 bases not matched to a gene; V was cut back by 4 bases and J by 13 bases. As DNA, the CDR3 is TGCAGCGTTGGAGGACAGGGGTCACTACTGTTTTTT. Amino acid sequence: CSVGGQGSLLFF.

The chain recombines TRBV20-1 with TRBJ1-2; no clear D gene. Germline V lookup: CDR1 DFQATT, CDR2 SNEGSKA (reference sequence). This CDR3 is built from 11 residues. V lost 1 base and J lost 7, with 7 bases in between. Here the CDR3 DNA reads TGCAGTGCTAGAGCCAAGGGTGGCTACACCTTC. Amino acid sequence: CSARAKGGYTF.

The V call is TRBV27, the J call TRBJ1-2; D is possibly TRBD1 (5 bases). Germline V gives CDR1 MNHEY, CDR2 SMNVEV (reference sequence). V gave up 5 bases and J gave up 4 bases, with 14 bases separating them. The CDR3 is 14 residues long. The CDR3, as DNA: TGTGCCAGCAGTCCCAATACAGGAGTCTATGGCTACACCTTC. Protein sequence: CASSPNTGVYGYTF.

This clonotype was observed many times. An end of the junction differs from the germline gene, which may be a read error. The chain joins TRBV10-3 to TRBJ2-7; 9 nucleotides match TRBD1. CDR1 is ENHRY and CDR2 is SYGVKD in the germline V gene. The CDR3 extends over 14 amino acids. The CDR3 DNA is TGTGCCAGCAGTTACCGGGACAGGGTGTACGAGCAGTACTTC. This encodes CASSYRDRVYEQYF.

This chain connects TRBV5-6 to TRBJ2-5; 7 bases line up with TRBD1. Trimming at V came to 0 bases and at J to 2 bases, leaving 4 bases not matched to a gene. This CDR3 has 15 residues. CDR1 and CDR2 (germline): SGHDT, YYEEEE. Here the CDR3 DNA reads TGTGCCAGCAGCTTGGTCCCGACAGGGCAAGAGACCCAGTACTTC. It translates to CASSLVPTGQETQYF.

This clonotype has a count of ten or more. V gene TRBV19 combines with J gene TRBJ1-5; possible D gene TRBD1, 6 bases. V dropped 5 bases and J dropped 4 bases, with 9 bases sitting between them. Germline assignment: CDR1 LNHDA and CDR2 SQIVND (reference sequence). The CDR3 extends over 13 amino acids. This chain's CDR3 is CASSGTLNQPQHF. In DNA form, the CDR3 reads TGTGCCAGTAGTGGGACACTAAATCAGCCCCAGCATTTT.

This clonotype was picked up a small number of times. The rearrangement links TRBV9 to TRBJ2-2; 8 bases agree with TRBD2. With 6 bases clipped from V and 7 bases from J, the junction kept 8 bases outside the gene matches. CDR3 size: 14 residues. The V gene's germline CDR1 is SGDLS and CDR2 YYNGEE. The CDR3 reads CASNLRGADGELFF. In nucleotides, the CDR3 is TGTGCCAGCAATCTGCGGGGGGCGGACGGGGAGCTGTTTTTT.

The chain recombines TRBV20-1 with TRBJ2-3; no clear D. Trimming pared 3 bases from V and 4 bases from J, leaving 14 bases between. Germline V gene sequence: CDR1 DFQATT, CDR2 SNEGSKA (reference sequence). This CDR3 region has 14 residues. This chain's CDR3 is CSASISVEADTQYF. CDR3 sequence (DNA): TGCAGTGCTAGTATAAGCGTCGAGGCAGATACGCAGTATTTT.

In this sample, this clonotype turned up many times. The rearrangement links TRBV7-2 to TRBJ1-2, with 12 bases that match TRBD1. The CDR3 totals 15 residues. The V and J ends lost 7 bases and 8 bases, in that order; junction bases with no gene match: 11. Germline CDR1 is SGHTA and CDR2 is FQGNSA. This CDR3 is CASTLGQGAIQGYTF. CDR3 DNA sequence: TGTGCCAGCACACTGGGACAGGGGGCAATTCAGGGCTACACCTTC.